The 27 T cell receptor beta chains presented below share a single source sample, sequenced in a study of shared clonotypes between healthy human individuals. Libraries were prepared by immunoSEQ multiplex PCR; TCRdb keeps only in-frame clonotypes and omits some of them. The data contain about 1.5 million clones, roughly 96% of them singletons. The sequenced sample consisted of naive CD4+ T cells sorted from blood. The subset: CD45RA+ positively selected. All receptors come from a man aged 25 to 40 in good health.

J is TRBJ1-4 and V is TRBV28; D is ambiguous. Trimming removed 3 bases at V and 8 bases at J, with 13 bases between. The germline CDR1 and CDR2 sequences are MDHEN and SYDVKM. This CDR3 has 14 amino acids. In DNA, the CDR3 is TGTGCCAGCAGTTTGTCGGGGTCTTACGAAAAACTGTTTTTT. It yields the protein CASSLSGSYEKLFF. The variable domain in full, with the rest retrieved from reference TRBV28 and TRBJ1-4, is DVKVTQSSRYLVKRTGEKVFLECVQDMDHENMFWYRQDPGLGLRLIYFSYDVKMKEKGDIPEGYSVSREKKERFSLILESASTNQTSMYLCASSLSGSYEKLFFGSGTQLSVL.

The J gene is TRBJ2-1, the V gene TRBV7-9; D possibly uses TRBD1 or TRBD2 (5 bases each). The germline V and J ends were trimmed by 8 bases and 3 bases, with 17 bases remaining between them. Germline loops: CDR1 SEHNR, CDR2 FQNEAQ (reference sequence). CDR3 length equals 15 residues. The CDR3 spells CASSTSGRFYNEQFF. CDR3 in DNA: TGTGCCAGCTCCACCTCGGGACGGTTCTACAATGAGCAGTTCTTC.

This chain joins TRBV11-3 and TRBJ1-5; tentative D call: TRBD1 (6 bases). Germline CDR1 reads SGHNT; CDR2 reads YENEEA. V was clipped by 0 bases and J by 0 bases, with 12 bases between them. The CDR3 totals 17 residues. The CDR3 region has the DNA TGTGCCAGCAGCTTAGAGTCCGGGGGCTATAGCAATCAGCCCCAGCATTTT. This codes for CASSLESGGYSNQPQHF. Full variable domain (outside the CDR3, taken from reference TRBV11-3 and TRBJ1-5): EAGVVQSPRYKIIEKKQPVAFWCNPISGHNTLYWYLQNLGQGPELLIRYENEEAVDDSQLPKDRFSAERLKGVDSTLKIQPAELGDSAVYLCASSLESGGYSNQPQHFGDGTRLSIL.

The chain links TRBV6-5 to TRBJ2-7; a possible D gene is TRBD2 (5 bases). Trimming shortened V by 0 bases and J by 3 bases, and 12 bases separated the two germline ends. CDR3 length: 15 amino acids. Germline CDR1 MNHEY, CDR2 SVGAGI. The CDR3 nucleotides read TGTGCCAGCAGTTACTCTGAGGGAAGTTTCTACGAGCAGTACTTC. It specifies CASSYSEGSFYEQYF.

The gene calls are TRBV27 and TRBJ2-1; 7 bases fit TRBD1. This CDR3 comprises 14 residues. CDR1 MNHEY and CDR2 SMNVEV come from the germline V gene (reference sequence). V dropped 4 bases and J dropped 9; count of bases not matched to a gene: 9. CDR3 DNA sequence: TGTGCCAGCAGTTCTAACGACAGGGTCGGTGAGCAGTTCTTC. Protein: CASSSNDRVGEQFF.

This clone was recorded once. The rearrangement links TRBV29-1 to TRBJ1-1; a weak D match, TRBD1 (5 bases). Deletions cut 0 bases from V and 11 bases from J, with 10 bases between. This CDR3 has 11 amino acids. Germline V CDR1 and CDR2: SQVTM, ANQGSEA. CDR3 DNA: TGCAGCGTTGAAGATCAAAGGGGTGCTTTCTTT. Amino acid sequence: CSVEDQRGAFF. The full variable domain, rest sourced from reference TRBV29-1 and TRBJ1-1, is SAVISQKPSRDICQRGTSLTIQCQVDSQVTMMFWYRQQPGQSLTLIATANQGSEATYESGFVIDKFPISRPNLTFSTLTVSNMSPEDSSIYLCSVEDQRGAFFGQGTRLTVV.

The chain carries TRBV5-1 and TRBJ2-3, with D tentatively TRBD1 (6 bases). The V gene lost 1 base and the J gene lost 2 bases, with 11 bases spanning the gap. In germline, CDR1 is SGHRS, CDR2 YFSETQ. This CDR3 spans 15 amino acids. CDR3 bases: TGCGCCAGCAGCTTGACAGGGTGGTCCACAGATACGCAGTATTTT. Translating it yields CASSLTGWSTDTQYF.

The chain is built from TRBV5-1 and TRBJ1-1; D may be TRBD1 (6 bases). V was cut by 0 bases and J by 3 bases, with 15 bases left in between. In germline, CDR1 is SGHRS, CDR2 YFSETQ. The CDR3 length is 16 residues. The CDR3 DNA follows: TGCGCCAGCAGCTTGGGGATTGGGCAGGGGTACACTGAAGCTTTCTTT. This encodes CASSLGIGQGYTEAFF. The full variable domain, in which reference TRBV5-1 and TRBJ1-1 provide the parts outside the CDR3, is KAGVTQTPRYLIKTRGQQVTLSCSPISGHRSVSWYQQTPGQGLQFLFEYFSETQRNKGNFPGRFSGRQFSNSRSEMNVSTLELGDSALYLCASSLGIGQGYTEAFFGQGTRLTVV.

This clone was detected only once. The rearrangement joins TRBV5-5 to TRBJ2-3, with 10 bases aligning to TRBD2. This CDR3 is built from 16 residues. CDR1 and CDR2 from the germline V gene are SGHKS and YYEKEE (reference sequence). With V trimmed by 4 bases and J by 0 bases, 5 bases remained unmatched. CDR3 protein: CASSITSGASTDTQYF. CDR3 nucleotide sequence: TGTGCCAGCAGCATAACTAGCGGGGCTAGCACAGATACGCAGTATTTT.

The CDR3 here is CASSWDRSSGNTIYF. In DNA form, the CDR3 reads TGTGCCAGCAGTTGGGACAGGAGCTCTGGAAACACCATATATTTT. The rearrangement joins TRBV6-5 to TRBJ1-3; 8 bases match TRBD1. The germline V gene encodes CDR1 MNHEY and CDR2 SVGAGI. V lost 4 bases, J lost 0 bases, and 2 bases stayed unmatched. There are 15 residues in the CDR3.

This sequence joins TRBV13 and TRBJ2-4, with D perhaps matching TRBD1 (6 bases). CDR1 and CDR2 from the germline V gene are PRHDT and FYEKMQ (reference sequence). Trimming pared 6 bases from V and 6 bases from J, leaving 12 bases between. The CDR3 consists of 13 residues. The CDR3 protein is CASRGAEVNIQYF. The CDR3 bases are TGTGCCAGCAGGGGGGCGGAGGTAAACATTCAGTACTTC.

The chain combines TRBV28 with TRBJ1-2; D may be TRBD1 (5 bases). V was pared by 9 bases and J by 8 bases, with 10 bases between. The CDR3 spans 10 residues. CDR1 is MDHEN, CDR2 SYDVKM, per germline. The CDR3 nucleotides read TGTGCCAGTCTCGGGGACGGCTACACCTTC. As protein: CASLGDGYTF.

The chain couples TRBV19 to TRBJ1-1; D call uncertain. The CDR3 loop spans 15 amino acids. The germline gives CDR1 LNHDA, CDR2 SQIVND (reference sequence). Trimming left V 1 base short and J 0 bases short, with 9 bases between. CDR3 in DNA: TGTGCCAGTAGTATAGGAAGAGTAATGAACACTGAAGCTTTCTTT. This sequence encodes CASSIGRVMNTEAFF.

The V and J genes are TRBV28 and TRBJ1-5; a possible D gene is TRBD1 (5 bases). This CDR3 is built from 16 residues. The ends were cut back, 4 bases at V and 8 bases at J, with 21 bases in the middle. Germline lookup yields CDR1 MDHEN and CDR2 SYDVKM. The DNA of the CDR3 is TGTGCCAGCAGTTCCCCAGTGAGGGACGGGGGGAAGCCCCAGCATTTT. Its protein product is CASSSPVRDGGKPQHF.

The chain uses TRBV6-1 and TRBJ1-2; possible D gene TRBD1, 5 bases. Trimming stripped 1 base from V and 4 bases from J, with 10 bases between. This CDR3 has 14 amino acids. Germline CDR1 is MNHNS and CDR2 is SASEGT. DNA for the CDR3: TGTGCCAGCAGTGAAGTTAGGGGACCCTATGGCTACACCTTC. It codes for CASSEVRGPYGYTF.

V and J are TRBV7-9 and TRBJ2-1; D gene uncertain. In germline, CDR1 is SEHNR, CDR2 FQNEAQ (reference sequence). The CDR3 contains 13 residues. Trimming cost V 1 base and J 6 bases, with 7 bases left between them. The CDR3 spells CASSLEVSNEQFF. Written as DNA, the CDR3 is TGTGCCAGCAGCTTAGAAGTTAGCAATGAGCAGTTCTTC.

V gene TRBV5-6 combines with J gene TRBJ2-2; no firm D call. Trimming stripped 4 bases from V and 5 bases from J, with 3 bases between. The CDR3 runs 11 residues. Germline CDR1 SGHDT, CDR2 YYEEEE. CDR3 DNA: TGTGCCAGCAGCCAGACCGGGGAGCTGTTTTTT. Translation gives CASSQTGELFF.

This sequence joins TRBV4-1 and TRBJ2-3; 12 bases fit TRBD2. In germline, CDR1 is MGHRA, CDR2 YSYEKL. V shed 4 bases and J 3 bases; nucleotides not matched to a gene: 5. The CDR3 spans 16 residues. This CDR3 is CASSPRTSGRTDTQYF. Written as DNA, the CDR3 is TGCGCCAGCAGCCCTCGAACTAGCGGGAGGACAGATACGCAGTATTTT.

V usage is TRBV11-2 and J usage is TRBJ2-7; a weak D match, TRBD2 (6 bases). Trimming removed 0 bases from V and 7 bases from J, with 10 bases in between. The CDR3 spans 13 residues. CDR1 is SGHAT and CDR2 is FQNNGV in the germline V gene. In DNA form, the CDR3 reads TGTGCCAGCAGCTTAGAGGTCGGGAGTGAGCAGTACTTC. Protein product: CASSLEVGSEQYF.

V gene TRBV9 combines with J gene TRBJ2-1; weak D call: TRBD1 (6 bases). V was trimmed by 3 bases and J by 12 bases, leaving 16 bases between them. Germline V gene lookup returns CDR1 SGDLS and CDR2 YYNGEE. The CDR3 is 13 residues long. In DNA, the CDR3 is TGTGCCAGCAGCGGAGAAACAGGGATGGGGCAGTTCTTC. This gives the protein CASSGETGMGQFF.

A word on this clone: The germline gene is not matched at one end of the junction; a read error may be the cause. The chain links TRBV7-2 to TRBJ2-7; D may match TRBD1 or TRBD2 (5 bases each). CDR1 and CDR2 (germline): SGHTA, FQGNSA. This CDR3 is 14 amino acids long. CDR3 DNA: TGTGCCGGCAGCAACGGGACGGTTCGGCGCGAGCAGTACTTC. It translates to CAGSNGTVRREQYF. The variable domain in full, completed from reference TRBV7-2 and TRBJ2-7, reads GAGVSQSPSNKVTEKGKDVELRCDPISGHTALYWYRQSLGQGLEFLIYFQGNSAPDKSGLPSDRFSAERTGGSVSTLTIQRTQQEDSAVYLCAGSNGTVRREQYFGPGTRLTVT.

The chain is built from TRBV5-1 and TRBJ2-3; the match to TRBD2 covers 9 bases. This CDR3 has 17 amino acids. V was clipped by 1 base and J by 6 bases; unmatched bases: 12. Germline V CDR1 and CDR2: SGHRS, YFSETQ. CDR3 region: CASSLNGPSGTGDTQYF. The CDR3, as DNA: TGCGCCAGCAGCTTGAACGGGCCTAGCGGGACGGGGGATACGCAGTATTTT.

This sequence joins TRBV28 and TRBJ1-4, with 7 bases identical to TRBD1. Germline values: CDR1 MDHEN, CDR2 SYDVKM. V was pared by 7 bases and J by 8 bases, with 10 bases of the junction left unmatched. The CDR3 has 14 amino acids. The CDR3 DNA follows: TGTGCCAGCACCGAGACAGGGACGCAAGAAAAACTGTTTTTT. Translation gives CASTETGTQEKLFF.

The CDR3 protein is CATSREWTTQYF. The DNA for the CDR3 is TGTGCCACCAGCAGAGAGTGGACTACGCAGTATTTT. The chain couples TRBV15 to TRBJ2-3, with D uncertain. In germline, CDR1 is LNHNV, CDR2 YYDKDF (reference sequence). This CDR3 is built from 12 residues. Trimming left V 0 bases short and J 8 bases short, with 6 bases between.

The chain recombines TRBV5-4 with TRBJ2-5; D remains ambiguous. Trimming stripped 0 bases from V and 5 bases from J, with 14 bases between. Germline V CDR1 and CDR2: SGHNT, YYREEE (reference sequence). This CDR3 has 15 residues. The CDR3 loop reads CASSLGAPLGETQYF. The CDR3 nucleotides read TGTGCCAGCAGCTTGGGGGCTCCTCTAGGGGAGACCCAGTACTTC.

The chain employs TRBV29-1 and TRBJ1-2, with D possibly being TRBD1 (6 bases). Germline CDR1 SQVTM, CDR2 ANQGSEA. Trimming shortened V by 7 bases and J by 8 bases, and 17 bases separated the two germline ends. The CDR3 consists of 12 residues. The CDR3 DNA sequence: TGCAGCGCAACTGGACAGCACGGGGGCTACACCTTC. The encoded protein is CSATGQHGGYTF.

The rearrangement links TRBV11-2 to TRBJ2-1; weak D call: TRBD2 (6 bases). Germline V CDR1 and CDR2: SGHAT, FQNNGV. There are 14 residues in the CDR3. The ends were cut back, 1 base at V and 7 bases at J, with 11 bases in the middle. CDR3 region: CASSLVGGRNEQFF. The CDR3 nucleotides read TGTGCCAGCAGCTTAGTGGGAGGAAGGAATGAGCAGTTCTTC.